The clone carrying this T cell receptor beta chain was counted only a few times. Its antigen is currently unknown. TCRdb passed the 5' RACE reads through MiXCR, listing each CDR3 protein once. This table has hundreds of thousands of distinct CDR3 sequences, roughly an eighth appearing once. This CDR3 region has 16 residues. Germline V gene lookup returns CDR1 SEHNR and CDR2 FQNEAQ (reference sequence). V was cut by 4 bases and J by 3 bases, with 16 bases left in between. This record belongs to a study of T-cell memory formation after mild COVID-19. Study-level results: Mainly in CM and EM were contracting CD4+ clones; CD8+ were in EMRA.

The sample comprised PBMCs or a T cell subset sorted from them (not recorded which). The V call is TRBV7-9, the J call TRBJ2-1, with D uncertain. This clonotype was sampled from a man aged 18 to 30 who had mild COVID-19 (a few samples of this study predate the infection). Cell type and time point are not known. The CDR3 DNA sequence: TGTGCCAGCAGCTCCCCGGTTGGCGAGATCTACAATGAGCAGTTCTTC. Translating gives CASSSPVGEIYNEQFF. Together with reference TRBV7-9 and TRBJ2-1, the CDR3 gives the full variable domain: DTGVSQNPRHKITKRGQNVTFRCDPISEHNRLYWYRQTLGQGPEFLTYFQNEAQLEKSRLLSDRFSAERPKGSFSTLEIQRTEQGDSAMYLCASSSPVGEIYNEQFFGPGTRLTVL.